The 19 T cell receptor beta chains below all came from one sample that was sequenced in a study of Graves' ophthalmopathy and Graves' hyperthyroidism. The TCR beta CDR3 regions underwent amplification from RNA transcripts. HTBI primers were used in a first-round RT-PCR, which preceded a second-round multiplex PCR. Using its own MiXCR run on the multiplex PCR reads, TCRdb lists one record per CDR3 protein. This sample has about 600,000 distinct CDR3 sequences, with approximately 35% found just once. Sequences were obtained from peripheral blood or thyroid tissue (not recorded which). All receptors derive from an adult man with Graves' hyperthyroidism.

This chain joins TRBV7-9 and TRBJ2-6; possibly TRBD2 for D (6 bases). The V end was cut by 2 bases, the J end by 0 bases, with 20 bases between. CDR3 length equals 20 residues. The V gene's germline CDR1 is SEHNR and CDR2 FQNEAQ (reference sequence). The CDR3 region is CASSLFLLRGKGSGANVLTF. In DNA form, the CDR3 reads TGTGCCAGCAGCTTATTCTTGTTACGGGGGAAAGGCTCTGGGGCCAACGTCCTGACTTTC. The full variable domain, its missing parts supplied by reference TRBV7-9 and TRBJ2-6, is DTGVSQNPRHKITKRGQNVTFRCDPISEHNRLYWYRQTLGQGPEFLTYFQNEAQLEKSRLLSDRFSAERPKGSFSTLEIQRTEQGDSAMYLCASSLFLLRGKGSGANVLTFGAGSRLTVL.

The chain combines TRBV15 with TRBJ2-2, with D possibly being TRBD1 or TRBD2 (5 bases each). Deletions cut 2 bases from V and 2 bases from J, with 12 bases between. This CDR3 region has 16 residues. The germline V gene has CDR1 LNHNV and CDR2 YYDKDF (reference sequence). CDR3 sequence: CATSRRSRDNTGELFF. The CDR3 nucleotides are TGTGCCACCAGCAGACGCTCACGGGACAACACCGGGGAGCTGTTTTTT.

In the case of this clonotype: The junction departs from germline at one end; a sequencing error may be responsible. The chain joins TRBV5-6 to TRBJ1-2; TRBD1 aligns across 8 bases. This CDR3 spans 16 amino acids. Germline V gives CDR1 SGHDT, CDR2 YYEEEE. CDR3 residues: CAGSLGAGGVTHGYTF. CDR3 DNA sequence: TGTGCCGGCAGCTTGGGGGCAGGGGGCGTAACCCACGGCTACACCTTC.

V usage is TRBV5-1 and J usage is TRBJ2-5, with D possibly being TRBD1 (6 bases). This CDR3 is built from 16 residues. The germline CDR1 and CDR2 sequences are SGHRS and YFSETQ. The V gene lost 0 bases and the J gene lost 2 bases, with 14 bases spanning the gap. The CDR3 nucleotides are TGCGCCAGCAGCTTGGGCCGGTTGGGGGCACAAGAGACCCAGTACTTC. This encodes CASSLGRLGAQETQYF.

This clonotype was found a few times. This chain uses TRBV6-5 with TRBJ2-5, with 7 bases fitting TRBD1. CDR1 and CDR2 (germline): MNHEY, SVGAGI. This CDR3 region has 17 residues. V lost 0 bases to trimming and J lost 5 bases; unmatched junction nucleotides: 12. The CDR3 region has the DNA TGTGCCAGCAGTTACTCGACGGGGACAGCTCTTTTCGAGACCCAGTACTTC. Amino acids: CASSYSTGTALFETQYF.

The count of this clonotype is one. The genes are TRBV7-6 and TRBJ1-3; no clear D. This CDR3 comprises 17 residues. V was clipped by 5 bases and J by 0 bases, with 17 bases between them. Looked up from germline, CDR1 is SGHVS and CDR2 is FNYEAQ. The CDR3 coding sequence is TGTGCCAGCAGCCCACTAGCGGGGTCGCTCTCTGGAAACACCATATATTTT. It specifies CASSPLAGSLSGNTIYF. Combining the CDR3 with reference TRBV7-6 and TRBJ1-3 gives the whole variable domain GAGVSQSPRYKVTKRGQDVALRCDPISGHVSLYWYRQALGQGPEFLTYFNYEAQQDKSGLPNDRFSAERPEGSISTLTIQRTEQRDSAMYRCASSPLAGSLSGNTIYFGEGSWLTVV.

This clonotype occurred many times. CDR3 loop: CSAPLEWDTGELFF. The CDR3 DNA reads TGCAGTGCTCCCCTGGAGTGGGACACCGGGGAGCTGTTTTTT. The chain carries TRBV20-1 and TRBJ2-2; no clear D gene. Germline V lookup: CDR1 DFQATT, CDR2 SNEGSKA (reference sequence). This CDR3 spans 14 amino acids. Trimming cost V 5 bases and J 3 bases, with 13 bases left between them.

This clonotype showed up many times. This sequence joins TRBV6-1 and TRBJ1-1; D is unresolved. The V gene's germline CDR1 is MNHNS and CDR2 SASEGT. This CDR3 has 14 residues. Trimming cost V 5 bases and J 1 base, with 11 bases left between them. In DNA form, the CDR3 reads TGTGCCAGCAGTCCTATGACAACGAACACTGAAGCTTTCTTT. It encodes CASSPMTTNTEAFF.

On this clonotype: A much larger clonotype is one base distant, so this may be a read error. The V call is TRBV11-2, the J call TRBJ2-7, with D possibly TRBD2 on 5 matching bases. Germline assignment: CDR1 SGHAT and CDR2 FQNNGV. This CDR3 is built from 13 residues. This CDR3 reads CVSSYLLQREQYF. The CDR3 bases are TGTGTCAGCAGTTACCTTCTCCAGCGGGAGCAGTACTTC.

Turning to this clonotype: The junction departs from the called germline gene at one end, perhaps through a read error. This rearrangement joins TRBV5-3 to TRBJ2-5; 9 bases are shared with TRBD1. TRBV5-3 qualifies as an ORF whose function is uncertain. The CDR3 totals 16 residues. This CDR3 is CASSHGQGSKQETPYF. The DNA for the CDR3 is TGTGCCAGCAGCCACGGACAGGGGTCGAAACAAGAGACCCCGTACTTC.

This clonotype was detected a few times. J is TRBJ1-2 and V is TRBV28; D is perhaps TRBD1 (6 bases). Trimming removed 2 bases at V and 4 bases at J, with 17 bases between. This CDR3 has 16 residues. Per germline, CDR1 MDHEN and CDR2 SYDVKM. The CDR3 protein is CASSLNNQGISYGYTF. DNA for the CDR3: TGTGCCAGCAGTTTAAATAACCAGGGGATCAGCTATGGCTACACCTTC.

This clonotype was seen ten or more times. The chain couples TRBV3-1 to TRBJ2-7, with unresolved D. V lost 0 bases, J lost 6 bases, and 12 bases lay in between. The CDR3 sequence is 14 residues long. Germline CDR1 LGHDT, CDR2 YNNKEL (reference sequence). The CDR3 DNA reads as TGTGCCAGCAGCCAAGATCTCCCCCCAAGCGAGCAGTACTTC. Residues: CASSQDLPPSEQYF.

This clonotype was counted ten times or more. The chain couples TRBV7-9 to TRBJ1-2; the D is unclear. Germline CDR1 SEHNR, CDR2 FQNEAQ (reference sequence). V lost 1 base and J 0 bases, leaving 9 bases between the germline ends. This CDR3 comprises 15 residues. CDR3 DNA: TGTGCCAGCAGCTTAGACGCGGGCGCTAACTATGGCTACACCTTC. Translation: CASSLDAGANYGYTF.

This clonotype was counted at least ten times. The V call is TRBV6-5, the J call TRBJ1-5; possibly TRBD1 for D (6 bases). V was cut by 6 bases and J by 6 bases, with 12 bases left in between. The CDR3 runs 13 residues. The germline gives CDR1 MNHEY, CDR2 SVGAGI. CDR3 amino acids: CASRQGISQPQHF. The CDR3 DNA sequence: TGTGCCAGCAGACAGGGAATAAGTCAGCCCCAGCATTTT.

This clonotype was observed many times. The rearrangement joins TRBV12-3 or TRBV12-4 to TRBJ1-5; D is undetermined. This CDR3 has 12 amino acids. Deletions cut 3 bases from V and 6 bases from J, with 6 bases between. The CDR3 sequence is CASSFFSQPQHF. The CDR3 region has the DNA TGTGCCAGCAGTTTTTTCAGTCAGCCCCAGCATTTT.

The chain has TRBV25-1 and TRBJ2-7; TRBD1 matches 7 bases. Per the germline V gene, CDR1 is MGHDK and CDR2 is SYGVNS. The junction had 1 base not matched to a gene; V was cut back by 10 bases and J by 1 base. This CDR3 contains 11 residues. The CDR3 DNA follows: TGTGCCACAGGGGGTTCCTACGAGCAGTACTTC. Its protein product is CATGGSYEQYF.

The sample holds many counts of this clonotype. V is TRBV10-3 and J is TRBJ2-5, with 7 bases aligning to TRBD2. This CDR3 has 17 amino acids. Germline CDR1 is ENHRY and CDR2 is SYGVKD. V lost 0 bases, J lost 1 base, and 8 bases stayed unmatched. This chain's CDR3 is CAISESIRASGQETQYF. DNA of the CDR3: TGTGCCATCAGTGAGTCGATTCGAGCTAGCGGCCAAGAGACCCAGTACTTC.

This clonotype has at least ten counts. This chain uses TRBV6-1 with TRBJ1-6; no reliable D call. The V gene lost 2 bases and the J gene lost 10 bases, with 3 bases spanning the gap. Germline V gives CDR1 MNHNS, CDR2 SASEGT. The CDR3 spans 11 residues. This CDR3 reads CASSEYSPLHF. CDR3 DNA: TGTGCCAGCAGTGAATACTCACCCCTCCACTTT.

This clonotype showed up many times. The gene calls are TRBV29-1 and TRBJ2-7; D remains ambiguous. Trimming removed 4 bases at V and 2 bases at J, with 15 bases between. In germline, CDR1 is SQVTM, CDR2 ANQGSEA. This CDR3 spans 14 amino acids. The CDR3 DNA sequence: TGCAGCGTTGGCAGATTGGTTGGGGCCTACGAGCAGTACTTC. Translation: CSVGRLVGAYEQYF.